Below, one T cell receptor (beta chain) is given with its context. Its binding antigen is unknown. Nothing much larger sits one base from this clone, and base qualities are not available. Receptor libraries were prepared by the immunoSEQ multiplex PCR assay. TCRdb carries this immuneACCESS record with in-frame sequences only. Its versions omit some clonotypes, under half of them owing to an unresolved V gene in the studies checked, with the rest unexplained. A total of over 40,000 clones appear in this sample, about 88% of them only once. The ten most abundant clones make up under 6% of the sample. The data were taken from a study of T cell changes during pregnancy in multiple sclerosis (dated by TCRdb to about 2019). Context from the whole study: Changes in the T cell repertoire over the course of pregnancy were examined in this study in women with multiple sclerosis.

Based on the germline V gene, the CDR1 and CDR2 sequences are SNHLY and FYNNEI. V drops 2 bases and J drops 0 bases, leaving 13 bases in between. Including the terminal cysteine and phenylalanine, the CDR3 comprises 16 residues. Of all the DNA, just the CDR3 is kept, 48 bases in frame from base 1. The sequence came from a female donor in good health, enrolled as a control in a pregnancy study. The chain joins TRBV2 to TRBJ1-2; the D gene is possibly TRBD1, with 5 bases matching. The input for sequencing was CD8+ T cells from peripheral blood mononuclear cells, taken after pregnancy. The bases read TGTGCCAGCAGTGAACGCCCGACAGCTACTAACTATGGCTACACCTTC. It encodes CASSERPTATNYGYTF.